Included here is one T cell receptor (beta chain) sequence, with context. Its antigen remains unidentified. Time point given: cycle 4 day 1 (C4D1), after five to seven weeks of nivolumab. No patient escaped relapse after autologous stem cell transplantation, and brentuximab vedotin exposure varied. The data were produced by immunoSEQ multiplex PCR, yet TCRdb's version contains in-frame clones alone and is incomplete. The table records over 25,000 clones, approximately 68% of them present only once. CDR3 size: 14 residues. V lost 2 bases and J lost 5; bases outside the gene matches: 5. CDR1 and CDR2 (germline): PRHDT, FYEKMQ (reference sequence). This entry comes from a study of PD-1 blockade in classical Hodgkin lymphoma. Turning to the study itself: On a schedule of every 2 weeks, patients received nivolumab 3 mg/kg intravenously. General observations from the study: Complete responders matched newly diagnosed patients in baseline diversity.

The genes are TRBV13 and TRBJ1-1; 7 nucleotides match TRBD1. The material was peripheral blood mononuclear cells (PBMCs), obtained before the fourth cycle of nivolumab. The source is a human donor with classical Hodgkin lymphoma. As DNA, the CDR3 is TGTGCCAGCAGCTTAAGGGGGCTGGGGACTGAAGCTTTCTTT. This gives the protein CASSLRGLGTEAFF. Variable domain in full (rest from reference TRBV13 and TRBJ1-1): AAGVIQSPRHLIKEKRETATLKCYPIPRHDTVYWYQQGPGQDPQFLISFYEKMQSDKGSIPDRFSAQQFSDYHSELNMSSLELGDSALYFCASSLRGLGTEAFFGQGTRLTVV.